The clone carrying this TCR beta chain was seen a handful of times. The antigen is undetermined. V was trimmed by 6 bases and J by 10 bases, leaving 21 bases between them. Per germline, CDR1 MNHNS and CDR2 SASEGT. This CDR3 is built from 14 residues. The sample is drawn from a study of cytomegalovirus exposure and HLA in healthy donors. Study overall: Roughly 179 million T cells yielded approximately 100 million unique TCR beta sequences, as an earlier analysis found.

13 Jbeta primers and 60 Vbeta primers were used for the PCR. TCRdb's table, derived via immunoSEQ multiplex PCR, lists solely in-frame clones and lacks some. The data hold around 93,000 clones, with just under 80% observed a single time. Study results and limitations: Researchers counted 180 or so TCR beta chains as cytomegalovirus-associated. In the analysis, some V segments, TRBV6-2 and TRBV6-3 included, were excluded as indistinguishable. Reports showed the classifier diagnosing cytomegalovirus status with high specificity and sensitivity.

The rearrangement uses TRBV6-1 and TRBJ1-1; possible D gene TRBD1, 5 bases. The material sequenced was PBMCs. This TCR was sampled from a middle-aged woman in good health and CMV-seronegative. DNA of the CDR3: TGTGCCAGCAGCCGAGACCTTCTATCTCAGGGAGCTTTCTTT. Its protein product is CASSRDLLSQGAFF.